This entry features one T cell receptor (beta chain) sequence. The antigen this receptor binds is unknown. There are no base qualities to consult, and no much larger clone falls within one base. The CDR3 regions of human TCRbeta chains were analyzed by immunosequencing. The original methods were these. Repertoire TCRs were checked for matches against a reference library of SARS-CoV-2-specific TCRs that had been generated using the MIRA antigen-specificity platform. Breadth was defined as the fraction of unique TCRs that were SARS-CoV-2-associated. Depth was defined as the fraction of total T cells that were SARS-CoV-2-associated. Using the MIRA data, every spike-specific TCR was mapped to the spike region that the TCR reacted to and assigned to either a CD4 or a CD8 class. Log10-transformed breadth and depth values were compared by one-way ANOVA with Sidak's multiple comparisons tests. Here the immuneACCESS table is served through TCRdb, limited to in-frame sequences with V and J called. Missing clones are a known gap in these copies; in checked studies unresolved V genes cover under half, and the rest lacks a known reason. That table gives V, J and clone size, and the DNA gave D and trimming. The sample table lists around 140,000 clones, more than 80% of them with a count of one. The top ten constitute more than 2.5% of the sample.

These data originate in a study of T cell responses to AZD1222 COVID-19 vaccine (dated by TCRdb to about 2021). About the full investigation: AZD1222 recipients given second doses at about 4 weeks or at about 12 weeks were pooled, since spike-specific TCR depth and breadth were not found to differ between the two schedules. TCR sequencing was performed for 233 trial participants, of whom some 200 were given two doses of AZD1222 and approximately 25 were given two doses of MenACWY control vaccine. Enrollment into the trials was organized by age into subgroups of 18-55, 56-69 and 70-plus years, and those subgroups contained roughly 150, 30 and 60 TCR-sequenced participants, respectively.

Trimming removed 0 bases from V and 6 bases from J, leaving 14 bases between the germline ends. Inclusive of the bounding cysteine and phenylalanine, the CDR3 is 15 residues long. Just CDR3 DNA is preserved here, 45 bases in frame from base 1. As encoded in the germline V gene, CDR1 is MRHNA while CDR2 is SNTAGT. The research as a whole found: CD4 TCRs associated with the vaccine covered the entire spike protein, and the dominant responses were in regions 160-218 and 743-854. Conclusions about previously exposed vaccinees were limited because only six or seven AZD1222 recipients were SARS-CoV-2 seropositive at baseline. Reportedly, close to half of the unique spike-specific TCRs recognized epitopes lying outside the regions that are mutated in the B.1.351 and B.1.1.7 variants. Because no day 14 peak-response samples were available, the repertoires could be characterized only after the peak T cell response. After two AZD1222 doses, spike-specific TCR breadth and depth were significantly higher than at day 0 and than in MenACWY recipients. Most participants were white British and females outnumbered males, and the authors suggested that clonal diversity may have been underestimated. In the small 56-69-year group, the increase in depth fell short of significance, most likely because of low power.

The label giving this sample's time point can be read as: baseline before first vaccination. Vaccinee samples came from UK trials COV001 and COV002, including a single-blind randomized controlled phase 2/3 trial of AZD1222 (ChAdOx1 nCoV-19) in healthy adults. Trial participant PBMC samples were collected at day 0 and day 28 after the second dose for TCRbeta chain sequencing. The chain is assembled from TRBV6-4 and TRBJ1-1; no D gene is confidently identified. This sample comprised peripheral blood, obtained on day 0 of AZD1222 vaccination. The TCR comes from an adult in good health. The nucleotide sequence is TGTGCCAGCAGTGACTCTGGCACCCCGAGAGCTGAAGCTTTCTTT. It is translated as CASSDSGTPRAEAFF.